This TCR beta chain came from a study of blood T cell repertoires in COVID-19. Across the whole study: The United States, Italy and Spain were the sources of the acute and convalescent COVID-19 samples. From T cells, B-cell-depleted T cells, or PBMCs came the material, which was cDNA or gDNA.

Only in-frame clones appear in the TCRdb table, and some are missing; sequencing was by immunoSEQ multiplex PCR. In the table there are under 350,000 clones, about 89% of which are singletons. Germline lookup yields CDR1 SEHNR and CDR2 FQNEAQ (reference sequence). This CDR3 region has 14 residues. V was clipped by 4 bases and J by 3 bases, with 13 bases between them. The participants were between about 18 and 100 years old and came from some 23 US areas. The study counted Cohort 3 donors as recovered given two negative PCRs, clearance, or symptom resolution. The J gene is TRBJ2-7, the V gene TRBV7-9; tentative D call: TRBD2 (6 bases). The TCR was taken from a woman in her 40s who had recovered from COVID-19. The sample consisted of PBMCs or T cells enriched from blood (not recorded which). Here the CDR3 DNA reads TGTGCCAGCAGCTCGGGACTCTTTGACTACGAGCAGTACTTC. Translating it yields CASSSGLFDYEQYF.